This TCR beta chain stems from a study of identical twins. TCRdb re-called the 5' RACE reads with MiXCR, one entry per CDR3 protein. The repertoire consists of about 520,000 distinct CDR3 sequences, with less than 25% occurring once and the leading ten covering about 0.99%. The CDR3 runs 13 residues. The germline V and J ends were trimmed by 1 base and 6 bases, with 10 bases remaining between them. The germline V gene has CDR1 SNHLY and CDR2 FYNNEI. The sample was also reused in another study, on T cells expressing NK-cell markers.

The receptor was derived from a woman aged 18-29 years in good health. The sequencing sample was made of CD4+ T cells sorted from blood. This chain uses TRBV2 with TRBJ2-7; tentatively, D is TRBD1 or TRBD2 (6 bases each). The chain's CDR3 is CASSEEGGGEQYF. The CDR3 nucleotides read TGTGCCAGCAGTGAAGAGGGGGGCGGCGAGCAGTACTTC.